These T cell receptor beta chains were read from a single sample in a study of blood T cell repertoires in COVID-19. TCRdb's copy holds only in-frame clones and misses some; the assay was immunoSEQ multiplex PCR. The sample has 210,000 or so clones, roughly 88% seen once. Sequenced: PBMCs or T cells enriched from blood (not recorded which). Source of these receptors: a woman in her 30s who had been exposed to COVID-19. CDR3s include the opening cysteine and the closing phenylalanine or tryptophan. Clone size is shown for a subset of rows, as once, few, many or a class of expanded clone.

CDR3: CATSGLAGARETQYF; J: TRBJ2-5; size: once; V: TRBV15
CDR3: CASSAEQGSNTEAFF; J: TRBJ1-1; size: NA; V: TRBV5-1
CDR3: CASSEQGFGNYGYTF; J: TRBJ1-2; size: NA; V: TRBV2
CDR3: CASSTGLAGSYNEQFF; J: TRBJ2-1; size: NA; V: TRBV27
CDR3: CASSTGTSDTEQYF; J: TRBJ2-7; size: NA; V: TRBV11-3
CDR3: CASSLDGLATDTQYF; J: TRBJ2-3; size: once; V: TRBV7-2
CDR3: CASSFRGRGIEQYF; J: TRBJ2-7; size: NA; V: TRBV27
CDR3: CASGPSYQGFFTF; J: TRBJ1-2; size: NA; V: TRBV6-6
CDR3: CASITPGVGHTEAFF; J: TRBJ1-1; size: NA; V: TRBV19
CDR3: CASSPGLGLANEKLFF; J: TRBJ1-4; size: NA; V: TRBV5-1
CDR3: CASSRGEGAYNGYTF; J: TRBJ1-2; size: NA; V: TRBV7-9
CDR3: CASSLGQGSRAGYTF; J: TRBJ1-2; size: NA; V: TRBV5-1
CDR3: CASSPRDSLNTEAFF; J: TRBJ1-1; size: NA; V: TRBV4-1
CDR3: CASSGKNRQGLQPQHF; J: TRBJ1-5; size: few; V: TRBV2
CDR3: CASSFRSDASPLHF; J: TRBJ1-6; size: NA; V: TRBV5-6
CDR3: CASARVRYEQYF; J: TRBJ2-7; size: NA; V: TRBV2
CDR3: CAIRQDRTPEAFF; J: TRBJ1-1; size: NA; V: TRBV10-3
CDR3: CASSKQRGSNQPQHF; J: TRBJ1-5; size: few; V: TRBV6-5
CDR3: CASSDPGQGVEKLFF; J: TRBJ1-4; size: NA; V: TRBV25-1
CDR3: CASSPRGRNQPQHF; J: TRBJ1-5; size: NA; V: TRBV18
CDR3: CSVDERESDGELFF; J: TRBJ2-2; size: NA; V: TRBV29-1
CDR3: CASSSPQDRGYTGELFF; J: TRBJ2-2; size: NA; V: TRBV7-9
CDR3: CASSPRGGLGTLDTQYF; J: TRBJ2-3; size: NA; V: TRBV9
CDR3: CASSRPTGGSTGELFF; J: TRBJ2-2; size: NA; V: TRBV19
CDR3: CASSVASKAGGQETQYF; J: TRBJ2-5; size: NA; V: TRBV9
CDR3: CATSRDLLATGNSEKLFF; J: TRBJ1-4; size: NA; V: TRBV15
CDR3: CASSFSSTDTQYF; J: TRBJ2-3; size: NA; V: TRBV12-3/TRBV12-4
CDR3: CASSLALGPGSGNTIYF; J: TRBJ1-3; size: NA; V: TRBV11-2
CDR3: CASTQARYNSPLHF; J: TRBJ1-6; size: NA; V: TRBV28
CDR3: CASSLYAQTVGAANTGELFF; J: TRBJ2-2; size: NA; V: TRBV6-4
CDR3: CASSGGDSPNTEAFF; J: TRBJ1-1; size: NA; V: TRBV2
CDR3: CASSPQGGSPLHF; J: TRBJ1-6; size: NA; V: TRBV3-1/TRBV3-2
CDR3: CASTANTGELFF; J: TRBJ2-2; size: once; V: TRBV2
CDR3: CASSIGGLRGNTIYF; J: TRBJ1-3; size: NA; V: TRBV19
CDR3: CASSIESATSGRHEQFF; J: TRBJ2-1; size: once; V: TRBV19
CDR3: CASSLRGSSSTDTQYF; J: TRBJ2-3; size: NA; V: TRBV5-5
CDR3: CASSFLATGELFF; J: TRBJ2-2; size: NA; V: TRBV27
CDR3: CASRDTNTDTQYF; J: TRBJ2-3; size: once; V: TRBV7-2
CDR3: CASSDLGLSTDTQYF; J: TRBJ2-3; size: NA; V: TRBV2
CDR3: CASSFGGLAYNEQFF; J: TRBJ2-1; size: NA; V: TRBV27
CDR3: CASSSTTEHRGFFYEQYF; J: TRBJ2-7; size: once; V: TRBV28
CDR3: CASSELQGDTQYF; J: TRBJ2-3; size: NA; V: TRBV2
CDR3: CASGRASSYEQYF; J: TRBJ2-7; size: NA; V: TRBV27
CDR3: CASHTGGYNSPLHF; J: TRBJ1-6; size: NA; V: TRBV19
CDR3: CSVKRDSYEQYF; J: TRBJ2-7; size: NA; V: TRBV29-1
CDR3: CAWSATGTTSTYNEQFF; J: TRBJ2-1; size: few; V: TRBV30
CDR3: CASSYGPDRPYGYTF; J: TRBJ1-2; size: NA; V: TRBV6-5
CDR3: CASRQGLRGYTF; J: TRBJ1-2; size: NA; V: TRBV28
CDR3: CASSLERQGEKLFF; J: TRBJ1-4; size: NA; V: TRBV11-2